These 3 T cell receptor beta chains came from one sample sequenced in a study of blood T cell repertoires in COVID-19. TCRdb's copy holds only in-frame clones and misses some; the assay was immunoSEQ multiplex PCR. Found here are under 200,000 clones, more than 70% of them singletons; the top ten hold roughly 2%. Source material: peripheral blood. The receptors were gathered from a man aged 45 to 65 who had recovered from COVID-19.

V gene TRBV7-8 combines with J gene TRBJ2-7; 10 bases are a match to TRBD2. This CDR3 has 15 residues. With 5 bases clipped from V and 6 bases from J, the junction kept 10 bases outside the gene matches. Germline CDR1 and CDR2: SGHVS and FQNEAQ. CDR3 sequence: CASSPLAGKSGEQYF. The DNA for the CDR3 is TGTGCCAGCAGCCCACTAGCGGGGAAATCCGGCGAGCAGTACTTC.

V and J are TRBV29-1 and TRBJ1-3, with 7 nucleotides matching TRBD1. The CDR3 consists of 14 residues. J was trimmed by 4 bases and V by 7 bases; bases with no gene match: 10. CDR1 is SQVTM and CDR2 is ANQGSEA in the germline V gene. The DNA for the CDR3 is TGCAGCGCCCCCGACAGGGAGAAGGGAAACACCATATATTTT. This sequence encodes CSAPDREKGNTIYF.

This chain uses TRBV6-5 with TRBJ2-5; TRBD1 is a possible D gene (5 bases). Germline assignment: CDR1 MNHEY and CDR2 SVGAGI. CDR3 length equals 14 residues. Trimming left V 4 bases short and J 4 bases short, with 13 bases between. CDR3: CASSFEGAGETQYF. The CDR3 nucleotides are TGTGCCAGCAGTTTCGAAGGGGCTGGAGAGACCCAGTACTTC.